This T cell receptor beta chain emerged from a study of blood T cell repertoires in COVID-19. The overall study: The samples span acute and convalescent COVID-19 from the United States, Italy and Spain. The analysed material was cDNA or gDNA that came from T cells, B-cell-depleted T cells, or PBMCs.

Sequenced by immunoSEQ multiplex PCR; TCRdb stores in-frame clones only, minus some. The sample contains a few hundred thousand clones, 88% of which appear only once. Seattle-derived patients entered the study during active infection and were followed longitudinally. V trimming: 5 bases; J trimming: 2 bases; junction bases outside the gene matches: 1. CDR1 is SGHTA and CDR2 is FQGNSA in the germline V gene. This CDR3 is built from 13 residues. The J gene is TRBJ1-2, the V gene TRBV7-2, with 8 bases that match TRBD1. The TCR was taken from a woman aged 25-40 years with COVID-19, enrolled during active disease. The sequencing input was peripheral blood. This CDR3 is CASSRDRNYGYTF. In DNA form, the CDR3 reads TGTGCCAGCAGCCGGGACAGGAACTATGGCTACACCTTC. Based on the CDR3 plus reference TRBV7-2 and TRBJ1-2, the full variable domain is GAGVSQSPSNKVTEKGKDVELRCDPISGHTALYWYRQSLGQGLEFLIYFQGNSAPDKSGLPSDRFSAERTGGSVSTLTIQRTQQEDSAVYLCASSRDRNYGYTFGSGTRLTVV.